Following are 5 T cell receptor beta chains from one sample sequenced in a study of beta chain features in type 1 diabetes. Since all of the isolated RNA was reverse transcribed, expressed TCRB transcripts were what got sequenced. TCRdb's copy holds only in-frame clones and misses some; the assay was immunoSEQ multiplex PCR. This table holds around 250,000 clones, 20% to 25% found once. Their antigens are not known. Findings and limits, study-wide: All four CD4+ subsets of Type 1 diabetes patients contained TCRB CDR3s that were moderately but significantly shorter.

Sequencing used naive CD4+ T cells from blood. The receptors shown here come from a woman in her 30s with type 1 diabetes.

This clone was seen more than once but under ten times. V and J are TRBV19 and TRBJ1-5; D is uncertain. Deletions cut 9 bases from V and 11 bases from J, with 17 bases between. The germline gives CDR1 LNHDA, CDR2 SQIVND (reference sequence). CDR3 length equals 12 residues. The CDR3 coding sequence is TGTGCCAGCCGGGAATCCCCCAAGGCCCAGCATTTT. As protein: CASRESPKAQHF.

CDR3 in amino acids: CASSATHRLYGYTF. DNA of the CDR3: TGTGCCAGCAGCGCGACTCACAGGCTCTATGGCTACACCTTC. The V call is TRBV9, the J call TRBJ1-2, with D maybe TRBD1 (5 bases). Trimming took off 3 bases at V and 4 bases at J, with 13 bases between the two ends. The CDR3 extends over 14 amino acids. Germline CDR1 and CDR2: SGDLS and YYNGEE. The full variable domain, completed using reference TRBV9 and TRBJ1-2, is DSGVTQTPKHLITATGQRVTLRCSPRSGDLSVYWYQQSLDQGLQFLIQYYNGEERAKGNILERFSAQQFPDLHSELNLSSLELGDSALYFCASSATHRLYGYTFGSGTRLTVV.

About this clone itself: This sample also contains other DNA sequences that code for the same CDR3. The chain has TRBV7-9 and TRBJ1-1; D perhaps matches TRBD1 (5 bases). In germline, CDR1 is SEHNR, CDR2 FQNEAQ (reference sequence). The germline V and J ends were trimmed by 5 bases and 2 bases, with 9 bases remaining between them. This CDR3 is built from 13 residues. The CDR3 sequence is CASSPRGNTEAFF. As DNA, the CDR3 is TGTGCCAGCAGCCCGCGGGGCAACACTGAAGCTTTCTTT.

This clone was picked up a small number of times. The chain couples TRBV9 to TRBJ1-2, with a weak D call TRBD1 (6 bases). V was shortened by 2 bases and J by 7 bases, with 15 bases between the two germline ends. Germline values: CDR1 SGDLS, CDR2 YYNGEE. The CDR3 contains 14 residues. CDR3 in amino acids: CASSVVGTPFGYTF. CDR3 DNA sequence: TGTGCCAGCAGCGTGGTCGGGACACCTTTTGGCTACACCTTC.

CDR3 nucleotide sequence: TGTGCCAGCAGACCCGGGACTAGCGGGATATACGAGCAGTACTTC. As protein: CASRPGTSGIYEQYF. This chain connects TRBV5-4 to TRBJ2-7; 13 nucleotides align to TRBD2. The CDR3 length is 15 residues. Per the germline V gene, CDR1 is SGHNT and CDR2 is YYREEE (reference sequence). The V and J ends lost 5 bases and 4 bases, in that order; junction bases with no gene match: 6.